The 27 T cell receptor beta chains below come from one sample, sequenced in a study of shared clonotypes between healthy human individuals. Using immunoSEQ multiplex PCR, the repertoire was profiled, and TCRdb retains in-frame clones only, with some absent. The sample carries about 980,000 clones, 76% recorded once. Sequencing was performed on memory CD4+ T cells sorted from blood. Subset denoted: CD45RA-negative fraction. These receptors were taken from a man aged 18 to 29 in good health.

As regards this clone: Other DNA sequences in the same sample also yield this CDR3. CDR3 region: CASSLPSYNSPLHF. The CDR3 DNA follows: TGTGCCAGCAGTTTACCCTCCTATAATTCACCCCTCCACTTT. V is TRBV28 and J is TRBJ1-6; D is unresolved. The V and J ends lost 2 bases and 0 bases respectively, with 2 bases between them. Germline-derived CDR1 and CDR2 are MDHEN and SYDVKM. This CDR3 spans 14 amino acids.

For the CDR3, the DNA is TGTGCCAGCAGTTTCCACCGCACTATGAACACTGAAGCTTTCTTT. Translated: CASSFHRTMNTEAFF. The rearrangement links TRBV6-5 to TRBJ1-1, with D unresolved. CDR1 is MNHEY and CDR2 is SVGAGI in the germline V gene. There are 15 residues in the CDR3. V dropped 4 bases and J dropped 0 bases, with 12 bases sitting between them.

This rearrangement joins TRBV13 to TRBJ2-7; 10 bases align to TRBD1. CDR1 PRHDT and CDR2 FYEKMQ come from the germline V gene (reference sequence). The CDR3 is 14 amino acids. The ends lost 5 bases at V and 4 bases at J; junction bases unmatched: 5. The CDR3 is CASSRPGQGYEQYF. The CDR3 DNA reads as TGTGCCAGCAGCAGACCGGGACAGGGGTACGAGCAGTACTTC.

V and J are TRBV5-8 and TRBJ2-3, with D hard to call. Germline CDR1 and CDR2: SGHTS and YDEGEE. The CDR3 has 12 amino acids. Trimming removed 1 base from V and 5 bases from J, with 5 bases in between. The CDR3: CASSLTGDTQYF. Written as DNA, the CDR3 is TGTGCCAGCAGCTTGACCGGAGATACGCAGTATTTT.

The chain uses TRBV4-1 and TRBJ2-7, with 9 bases aligning to TRBD1. The CDR3 has 15 residues. V shed 1 base and J 0 bases; nucleotides not matched to a gene: 1. Germline lookup yields CDR1 MGHRA and CDR2 YSYEKL. The CDR3 DNA sequence: TGCGCCAGCAGCCAAGCGGGACAGGGCTCCTACGAGCAGTACTTC. As protein: CASSQAGQGSYEQYF.

This clone was observed a handful of times. V usage is TRBV10-3 and J usage is TRBJ2-5; the match to TRBD1 covers 7 bases. This CDR3 has 16 amino acids. Trimming at V came to 6 bases and at J to 5 bases, leaving 15 bases not matched to a gene. CDR1 and CDR2 from the germline V gene are ENHRY and SYGVKD. The CDR3 nucleotides are TGTGCCATCAGCGACCCCGGGACAGCCCTCGGTGAGACCCAGTACTTC. Residues: CAISDPGTALGETQYF.

This clone was picked up a small number of times. This chain links TRBV19 with TRBJ2-6, with unresolved D. Trimming shortened V by 3 bases and J by 2 bases, and 8 bases separated the two germline ends. The CDR3 consists of 15 residues. Per the germline V gene, CDR1 is LNHDA and CDR2 is SQIVND (reference sequence). The CDR3 reads CASSIPSAGANVLTF. CDR3 in DNA: TGTGCCAGTAGTATCCCGAGTGCTGGGGCCAACGTCCTGACTTTC.

V and J are TRBV5-1 and TRBJ2-5, with 10 bases aligning to TRBD1. Germline V gene lookup returns CDR1 SGHRS and CDR2 YFSETQ. This CDR3 contains 14 residues. Germline trimming cut 4 bases from V and 5 bases from J; bases unmatched to any gene: 5. This CDR3 reads CASSPTGGPETQYF. CDR3 in DNA: TGCGCCAGCAGCCCGACAGGGGGCCCTGAGACCCAGTACTTC.

The V call is TRBV6-1, the J call TRBJ2-5, with D perhaps given as TRBD1 or TRBD2 (5 bases each). From germline, CDR1 is MNHNS and CDR2 SASEGT. V lost 6 bases, J lost 3 bases, and 11 bases lay in between. The CDR3 sequence is 13 residues long. This chain's CDR3 is CASSWMGEETQYF. The DNA of the CDR3 is TGTGCCAGCAGCTGGATGGGGGAAGAGACCCAGTACTTC.

This clone has only a few counts. This chain joins TRBV5-1 and TRBJ1-6, with D perhaps matching TRBD1 (6 bases). The ends were cut back, 4 bases at V and 7 bases at J, with 18 bases in the middle. From germline, CDR1 is SGHRS and CDR2 YFSETQ. This CDR3 is built from 16 residues. CDR3 sequence: CASSSSSGQQNSPLHF. The CDR3 region has the DNA TGCGCCAGCAGCAGTTCCTCCGGACAGCAGAATTCACCCCTCCACTTT.

J is TRBJ1-6 and V is TRBV27; TRBD1 matches 7 bases. J lost 9 bases, V lost 3 bases, and 8 bases had no gene match. The CDR3 extends over 15 amino acids. Germline V lookup: CDR1 MNHEY, CDR2 SMNVEV (reference sequence). CDR3 region: CASSFLDRDGSPLHF. CDR3 coding DNA: TGTGCCAGCAGTTTTCTTGACAGGGATGGTTCACCCCTCCACTTT.

V and J are TRBV21-1 and TRBJ2-7; TRBD1, as called in the table, went unchecked against the DNA. TRBV21-1 is classified as a pseudogene. This CDR3 contains 15 residues. In DNA form, the CDR3 reads TGTGCCAGCAGAAAAGATCCCACAGGGGGAGACGAGCAGTACTTC. Its protein product is CASRKDPTGGDEQYF.

This chain joins TRBV7-2 and TRBJ1-6; 7 bases match TRBD1. Germline V gene sequence: CDR1 SGHTA, CDR2 FQGNSA. The CDR3 is made up of 15 amino acids. V lost 2 bases to trimming and J lost 8 bases; unmatched junction nucleotides: 6. The CDR3 DNA is TGTGCCAGCAGCTTAAGGAGGGACAGAGATTCACCCCTCCACTTT. It specifies CASSLRRDRDSPLHF. The complete variable domain, with remaining parts taken from reference TRBV7-2 and TRBJ1-6, reads GAGVSQSPSNKVTEKGKDVELRCDPISGHTALYWYRQSLGQGLEFLIYFQGNSAPDKSGLPSDRFSAERTGGSVSTLTIQRTQQEDSAVYLCASSLRRDRDSPLHFGNGTRLTVT.

This clone was seen a single time. The genes are TRBV19 and TRBJ1-2, with 8 bases identical to TRBD1. The CDR3 is made up of 17 amino acids. The V segment lost 6 bases and the J segment 5 bases; nucleotides outside the gene matches: 17. In germline, CDR1 is LNHDA, CDR2 SQIVND (reference sequence). Here the CDR3 reads CASSRSVRAGGLYGYTF. As DNA, the CDR3 is TGTGCCAGTAGCCGGTCGGTCCGGGCAGGGGGCCTTTATGGCTACACCTTC.

The rearrangement links TRBV7-9 to TRBJ2-7; the match to TRBD1 covers 7 bases. The CDR3 consists of 14 residues. The germline CDR1 and CDR2 sequences are SEHNR and FQNEAQ (reference sequence). The ends lost 10 bases at V and 4 bases at J; junction bases unmatched: 13. In DNA, the CDR3 is TGTGCCATACTTTCGACAGGGACGACTTACGAGCAGTACTTC. Its protein product is CAILSTGTTYEQYF.

The chain has TRBV5-6 and TRBJ1-5, with D tentatively TRBD1 (6 bases). Per the germline V gene, CDR1 is SGHDT and CDR2 is YYEEEE. This CDR3 has 14 residues. With 3 bases removed from V and 3 bases from J, the gap between germline ends came to 10 bases. The chain's CDR3 is CASSSGGPNQPQHF. The CDR3 region has the DNA TGTGCCAGCAGCTCCGGGGGGCCCAATCAGCCCCAGCATTTT.

The J gene is TRBJ1-1, the V gene TRBV6-1, with D uncertain. Germline V gene lookup returns CDR1 MNHNS and CDR2 SASEGT. This CDR3 has 14 residues. V shed 5 bases and J shed 1 base, with 11 bases lying between them. CDR3 DNA: TGTGCCAGCAGTCAGCCCGCCCAGAACACTGAAGCTTTCTTT. Translated, it gives CASSQPAQNTEAFF.

The gene calls are TRBV5-1 and TRBJ1-2, with D tentatively TRBD1 (5 bases). Trimming left V 0 bases short and J 4 bases short, with 10 bases between. This CDR3 comprises 14 residues. CDR1 is SGHRS, CDR2 YFSETQ, per germline. The CDR3 sequence: CASSLELTVYGYTF. CDR3 DNA: TGCGCCAGCAGCTTGGAATTGACAGTCTATGGCTACACCTTC. Looking up the rest from reference TRBV5-1 and TRBJ1-2 gives the full variable domain: KAGVTQTPRYLIKTRGQQVTLSCSPISGHRSVSWYQQTPGQGLQFLFEYFSETQRNKGNFPGRFSGRQFSNSRSEMNVSTLELGDSALYLCASSLELTVYGYTFGSGTRLTVV.

The chain uses TRBV19 and TRBJ1-4, with D unresolved. The CDR3 contains 13 residues. CDR1 is LNHDA and CDR2 is SQIVND in the germline V gene (reference sequence). Trimming took 3 bases from V and 8 from J, leaving 10 bases between them. The CDR3 reads CASSMGMEEKLFF. The CDR3 bases are TGTGCCAGTAGTATGGGGATGGAGGAAAAACTGTTTTTT.

The V and J genes are TRBV19 and TRBJ2-7; 7 bases map to TRBD1. After removal of 3 bases from V and 6 bases from J, the junction contained 11 bases not matched to a gene. CDR3 size: 15 residues. The germline V gene encodes CDR1 LNHDA and CDR2 SQIVND (reference sequence). The CDR3 DNA reads TGTGCCAGTAGTATTCCCCGTGACAGGGCCGCCGAGCAGTACTTC. Translated, it gives CASSIPRDRAAEQYF. Combining the CDR3 with reference TRBV19 and TRBJ2-7 gives the whole variable domain DGGITQSPKYLFRKEGQNVTLSCEQNLNHDAMYWYRQDPGQGLRLIYYSQIVNDFQKGDIAEGYSVSREKKESFPLTVTSAQKNPTAFYLCASSIPRDRAAEQYFGPGTRLTVT.

The chain employs TRBV5-5 and TRBJ2-7, with 9 bases aligning to TRBD2. This CDR3 is built from 15 residues. Trimming took 1 base from V and 0 from J; bases not matched to a gene: 2. CDR1 and CDR2 (germline): SGHKS, YYEKEE (reference sequence). CDR3: CASSLFSGSSYEQYF. CDR3 DNA sequence: TGTGCCAGCAGCTTGTTTAGCGGGAGCTCCTACGAGCAGTACTTC.

The chain employs TRBV30 and TRBJ2-7, with 11 bases lining up with TRBD2. V shed 4 bases, J shed 3 bases, and the junction held 11 bases outside the gene matches. The CDR3 is made up of 16 amino acids. From germline, CDR1 is GTSNPN and CDR2 SVGIG (reference sequence). The CDR3 DNA follows: TGTGCCTGGATAACTAGCGGGGGAAACTCACACTACGAGCAGTACTTC. Its protein is CAWITSGGNSHYEQYF.

The chain has TRBV21-1 and TRBJ2-5. TRBV21-1 is a recognized pseudogene. The length of the CDR3 is 10 residues. CDR3 in amino acids: CASGKETQYF. CDR3 nucleotides: TGTGCCAGCGGGAAGGAGACCCAGTACTTC.

This chain connects TRBV5-1 to TRBJ2-5; 7 bases line up with TRBD1. Losses at the gene ends were 4 bases for V and 3 bases for J; bases not matched to a gene: 6. CDR1 and CDR2 from the germline V gene are SGHRS and YFSETQ. CDR3 size: 14 residues. The CDR3 nucleotides are TGCGCCAGCAGCGACCCCACAGGGGAAGAGACCCAGTACTTC. Translating gives CASSDPTGEETQYF.

The V and J genes are TRBV11-2 and TRBJ1-2; a weak D match, TRBD1 (6 bases). The V gene's germline CDR1 is SGHAT and CDR2 FQNNGV. The V and J ends lost 1 base and 12 bases respectively, with 12 bases between them. CDR3 length: 12 amino acids. CDR3 amino acids: CASSLGAGVNTF. In nucleotides, the CDR3 is TGTGCCAGCAGCTTAGGTGCAGGGGTGAACACCTTC.

The CDR3 reads CASSQEAKTYEQYF. In DNA form, the CDR3 reads TGTGCCAGCAGCCAAGAAGCTAAGACCTACGAGCAGTACTTC. V gene TRBV14 combines with J gene TRBJ2-7; D call uncertain. Trimming shortened V by 0 bases and J by 2 bases, and 8 bases separated the two germline ends. The CDR3 runs to 14 residues. Germline CDR1 and CDR2: SGHDN and FVKESK.

This clone was observed a single time. The V gene is TRBV11-2, the J gene TRBJ1-2; possibly TRBD1 for D (6 bases). V was shortened by 5 bases and J by 1 base, with 8 bases between the two germline ends. The CDR3 spans 13 residues. Germline lookup yields CDR1 SGHAT and CDR2 FQNNGV. Here the CDR3 reads CASSQDSNYGYTF. The CDR3 DNA sequence: TGTGCCAGCAGCCAGGACAGTAACTATGGCTACACCTTC.